Presented here are 10 T cell receptor beta chains from one specimen sequenced in a study of regulatory T cells in long-lasting Graves disease. Libraries of TCR beta came from iRepertoire HTBI primers plus Arm-PCR of CDR3 regions. TCRdb passed the multiplex PCR reads through MiXCR, listing each CDR3 protein once. The data show hundreds of thousands of distinct CDR3 sequences, with about 16% seen just once and more than 10% held by the top ten. Stated time point: newly diagnosed GD, antithyroid drugs for less than 3 months. The TCR library used RNA extracted from PBMCs. These data were also filed under a second study, of T cells in Graves' hyperthyroidism and ophthalmopathy.

The sample in question was peripheral blood mononuclear cells (PBMCs), obtained at new diagnosis, from a patient treated with antithyroid drugs. Receptors were obtained from a man between 18 and 35 years old with Graves disease.

J is TRBJ2-1 and V is TRBV12-3 or TRBV12-4; no firm D call. CDR3 length: 12 amino acids. Trimming took 6 bases from V and 7 from J, leaving 10 bases between them. This CDR3 is CASSEVWNEQFF. CDR3 in DNA: TGTGCCAGCAGCGAAGTCTGGAATGAGCAGTTCTTC.

In regard to this clonotype: This likely came from a read error, as a far larger clone is one base away. The rearrangement joins TRBV6-9 to TRBJ1-1; D perhaps matches TRBD1 (5 bases). Germline V CDR1 and CDR2: MNHGY, SVAAGI. The CDR3 runs 13 residues. The CDR3 DNA follows: TGTGCCAGCAGTTACGGGGGGAACACTGAAGCTCTCTTT. Translated, it gives CASSYGGNTEALF.

This clonotype was recorded at least ten times. V is TRBV11-2 and J is TRBJ2-7; unclear D gene. Germline CDR1 reads SGHAT; CDR2 reads FQNNGV. Trimming shortened V by 1 base and J by 2 bases, and 6 bases separated the two germline ends. The CDR3 consists of 13 residues. For the CDR3, the DNA is TGTGCCAGCAGCTTAGTGGCCCCCTACGAGCAGTACTTC. Translating it yields CASSLVAPYEQYF.

This chain uses TRBV20-1 with TRBJ2-2, with 10 bases fitting TRBD1. The CDR3 runs to 15 residues. Germline CDR1 reads DFQATT; CDR2 reads SNEGSKA (reference sequence). V shed 4 bases and J 3 bases; nucleotides not matched to a gene: 5. The CDR3 nucleotides are TGCAGTGCTACCAGACAGGGGGCCGACACCGGGGAGCTGTTTTTT. Translating it yields CSATRQGADTGELFF.

This clonotype was detected ten times or more. V is TRBV20-1 and J is TRBJ2-3; D perhaps matches TRBD1 (6 bases). The CDR3 extends over 13 amino acids. CDR1 and CDR2 (germline): DFQATT, SNEGSKA (reference sequence). Trimming took off 7 bases at V and 4 bases at J, with 15 bases between the two ends. CDR3 region: CSGHYRDADTQYF. CDR3 nucleotides: TGCAGTGGCCATTACAGGGACGCAGATACGCAGTATTTT.

The sample holds many counts of this clonotype. The rearrangement uses TRBV2 and TRBJ1-1, with D possibly being TRBD1 (5 bases). V was cut by 1 base and J by 0 bases, with 12 bases left in between. The germline gives CDR1 SNHLY, CDR2 FYNNEI. The CDR3 has 16 residues. As DNA, the CDR3 is TGTGCCAGCAGTGAAGGGCCAGGGTTGGTGAACACTGAAGCTTTCTTT. Its translation: CASSEGPGLVNTEAFF. Full variable domain (rest looked up from reference TRBV2 and TRBJ1-1): EPEVTQTPSHQVTQMGQEVILRCVPISNHLYFYWYRQILGQKVEFLVSFYNNEISEKSEIFDDQFSVERPDGSNFTLKIRSTKLEDSAMYFCASSEGPGLVNTEAFFGQGTRLTVV.

The V call is TRBV30, the J call TRBJ2-7; TRBD1 agrees at 9 bases. The CDR3 is 14 residues long. The junction had 5 bases not matched to a gene; V was cut back by 2 bases and J by 3 bases. CDR1 and CDR2 from the germline V gene are GTSNPN and SVGIG (reference sequence). CDR3 nucleotide sequence: TGTGCCTGGAGTTTATCGGGACAGGGCTACGAGCAGTACTTC. Translated, it gives CAWSLSGQGYEQYF. The full variable domain, with the rest looked up from reference TRBV30 and TRBJ2-7, is SQTIHQWPATLVQPVGSPLSLECTVEGTSNPNLYWYRQAAGRGLQLLFYSVGIGQISSEVPQNLSASRPQDRQFILSSKKLLLSDSGFYLCAWSLSGQGYEQYFGPGTRLTVT.

The chain joins TRBV19 to TRBJ1-1; TRBD1 is a possible D gene (6 bases). The CDR3 loop spans 15 amino acids. Germline CDR1 LNHDA, CDR2 SQIVND (reference sequence). V was trimmed by 5 bases and J by 6 bases, leaving 19 bases between them. The chain's CDR3 is CASSAHGQLAAEAFF. CDR3 DNA: TGTGCCAGTAGTGCACACGGACAGCTGGCCGCTGAAGCTTTCTTT.

This clonotype was detected only a few times. One end of the junction varies from germline; a read error may be responsible. The rearrangement links TRBV5-1 to TRBJ1-5; perhaps TRBD1 as D (5 bases). This CDR3 has 16 residues. Germline V gene sequence: CDR1 SGHRS, CDR2 YFSETQ. CDR3 protein: CTSSLEAGPTNQPQHF. CDR3 nucleotide sequence: TGCACCAGCAGCTTGGAGGCAGGGCCCACCAATCAGCCCCAGCATTTT.

This clonotype was counted only a few times. The genes are TRBV5-1 and TRBJ1-2; the D is unclear. V was shortened by 0 bases and J by 6 bases, with 9 bases between the two germline ends. CDR1 and CDR2 (germline): SGHRS, YFSETQ. The CDR3 covers 13 residues. The CDR3 bases are TGCGCCAGCAGCTTGGGAAGTTCGGATGGCTACACCTTC. Translated, it gives CASSLGSSDGYTF.